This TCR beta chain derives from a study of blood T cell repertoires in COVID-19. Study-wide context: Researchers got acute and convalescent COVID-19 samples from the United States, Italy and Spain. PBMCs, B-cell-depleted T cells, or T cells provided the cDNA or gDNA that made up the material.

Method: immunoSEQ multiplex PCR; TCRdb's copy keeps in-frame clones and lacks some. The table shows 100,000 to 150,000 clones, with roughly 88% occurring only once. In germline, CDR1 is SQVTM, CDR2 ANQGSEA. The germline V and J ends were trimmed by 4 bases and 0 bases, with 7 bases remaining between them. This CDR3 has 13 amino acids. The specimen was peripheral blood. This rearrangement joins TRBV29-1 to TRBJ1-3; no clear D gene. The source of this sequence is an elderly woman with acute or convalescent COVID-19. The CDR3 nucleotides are TGCAGCGTTGCGTTTAACTCTGGAAACACCATATATTTT. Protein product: CSVAFNSGNTIYF. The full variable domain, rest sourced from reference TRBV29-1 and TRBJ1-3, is SAVISQKPSRDICQRGTSLTIQCQVDSQVTMMFWYRQQPGQSLTLIATANQGSEATYESGFVIDKFPISRPNLTFSTLTVSNMSPEDSSIYLCSVAFNSGNTIYFGEGSWLTVV.